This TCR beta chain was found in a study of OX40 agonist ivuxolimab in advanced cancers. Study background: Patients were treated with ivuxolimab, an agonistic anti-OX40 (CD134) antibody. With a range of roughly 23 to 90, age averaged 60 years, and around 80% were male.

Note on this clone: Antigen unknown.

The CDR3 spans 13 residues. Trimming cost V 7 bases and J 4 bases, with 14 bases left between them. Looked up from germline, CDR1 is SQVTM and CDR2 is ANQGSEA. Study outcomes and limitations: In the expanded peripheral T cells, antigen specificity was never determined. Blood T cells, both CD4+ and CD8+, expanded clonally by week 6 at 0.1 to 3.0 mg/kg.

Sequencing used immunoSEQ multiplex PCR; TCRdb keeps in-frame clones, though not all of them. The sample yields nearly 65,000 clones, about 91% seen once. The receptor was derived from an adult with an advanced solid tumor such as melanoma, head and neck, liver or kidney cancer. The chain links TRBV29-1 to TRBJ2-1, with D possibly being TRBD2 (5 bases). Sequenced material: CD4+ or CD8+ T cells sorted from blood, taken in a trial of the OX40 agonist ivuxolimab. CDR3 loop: CSARRLEYNEQFF. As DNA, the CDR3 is TGCAGCGCCAGGAGGTTGGAGTACAATGAGCAGTTCTTC.